Here is one T cell receptor (beta chain) with its context. The data stem from a study of cytomegalovirus exposure and HLA in healthy donors. Germline CDR1 is MNHNS and CDR2 is SASEGT. The CDR3 consists of 14 residues. Trimming stripped 4 bases from V and 6 bases from J, with 14 bases between. The PCR used 60 Vbeta and 13 Jbeta primers. TCRdb's table, derived via immunoSEQ multiplex PCR, lists solely in-frame clones and lacks some. The sample carries some 96,000 clones, 55% to 75% recorded once. The origin of this receptor is a man in his 60s in good health and CMV-seronegative. Sequencing was carried out using PBMCs. This rearrangement joins TRBV6-1 to TRBJ2-3, with D possibly being TRBD2 (6 bases). The CDR3 nucleotides read TGTGCCAGCAGTGCGGGAGCCGCTGAGGATACGCAGTATTTT. Amino acid sequence: CASSAGAAEDTQYF.